What follows are 16 T cell receptor beta chains derived from one specimen sequenced in a study of shared clonotypes between healthy human individuals. TCRdb's copy holds only in-frame clones and misses some; the assay was immunoSEQ multiplex PCR. This repertoire shows about 2,200,000 clones, about 92% found once; its top ten account for roughly 1.8%. Naive CD8 isolation took CD45RO-negative cells positively selected for CCR7 and excluded terminally differentiated effector memory CD45RA+ cells. The sample comprised naive CD8+ T cells from PBMCs. The receptors originated from a young man in good health. Some clones in this sample may be carry-over from other donors' samples.

This chain uses TRBV7-9 with TRBJ1-2; D gene uncertain. Deletions cut 4 bases from V and 7 bases from J, with 22 bases between. The CDR3 is made up of 16 amino acids. Germline V gene data show CDR1 as SEHNR and CDR2 as FQNEAQ (reference sequence). CDR3 nucleotide sequence: TGTGCCAGCAGCTCATTATCAGGAACCTTTTACTTTGGCTACACCTTC. Protein: CASSSLSGTFYFGYTF.

The chain couples TRBV19 to TRBJ1-3; a possible D gene is TRBD1 (5 bases). The V end was cut by 6 bases, the J end by 0 bases, with 9 bases between. The CDR3 is made up of 14 amino acids. Germline V gene data show CDR1 as LNHDA and CDR2 as SQIVND (reference sequence). DNA for the CDR3: TGTGCCAGTAGAGACAGCTACTCTGGAAACACCATATATTTT. It encodes CASRDSYSGNTIYF.

This chain links TRBV27 with TRBJ2-7; 7 nucleotides line up with TRBD2. The CDR3 sequence is 16 residues long. From germline, CDR1 is MNHEY and CDR2 SMNVEV (reference sequence). The J segment lost 2 bases and the V segment lost 4 bases, leaving 11 bases of the junction unmatched. The CDR3 nucleotides are TGTGCCAGCAGTTCAAGAGGACTAGTGCTCCCCTACGAGCAGTACTTC. It is translated as CASSSRGLVLPYEQYF.

The rearrangement uses TRBV7-2 and TRBJ1-2, with no clear D. V was shortened by 1 base and J by 4 bases, with 13 bases between the two germline ends. This CDR3 is 15 amino acids long. CDR1 SGHTA and CDR2 FQGNSA come from the germline V gene. The CDR3 nucleotides read TGTGCCAGCAGCTTAGTATATACAGATAGCTATGGCTACACCTTC. This codes for CASSLVYTDSYGYTF.

CDR3 sequence: CASSQDSFTDTQYF. CDR3 sequence (DNA): TGCGCCAGCAGCCAAGATTCTTTCACAGATACGCAGTATTTT. The J gene is TRBJ2-3, the V gene TRBV4-3; D not certain. This CDR3 region has 14 residues. Germline assignment: CDR1 LGHNA and CDR2 YSLEER. With 0 bases removed from V and 2 bases from J, the gap between germline ends came to 6 bases.

V is TRBV10-3 and J is TRBJ1-1; D remains ambiguous. The V end lost 0 bases, the J end lost 13 bases, and 9 bases lay between the germline ends. This CDR3 spans 11 amino acids. CDR1 is ENHRY, CDR2 SYGVKD, per germline. For the CDR3, the DNA is TGTGCCATCAGTGAGTCGAAAGGATTTTTCTTT. Its protein product is CAISESKGFFF.

CDR3 coding DNA: TGTGCCAGCAGTTACCCGGCGGGGGCGCGCAATGAGCAGTTCTTC. Its translation: CASSYPAGARNEQFF. The chain combines TRBV5-6 with TRBJ2-1, with TRBD2 as a possible D gene (7 bases). This CDR3 contains 15 residues. The V end lost 5 bases, the J end lost 6 bases, and 18 bases lay between the germline ends. Per the germline V gene, CDR1 is SGHDT and CDR2 is YYEEEE.

The V call is TRBV5-8, the J call TRBJ1-1, with D unclear. Germline V gives CDR1 SGHTS, CDR2 YDEGEE. The V and J ends lost 1 base and 1 base respectively, with 5 bases between them. The CDR3 length is 13 residues. CDR3 region: CASSLTENTEAFF. CDR3 sequence (DNA): TGTGCCAGCAGCTTGACAGAGAACACTGAAGCTTTCTTT.

The V and J genes are TRBV28 and TRBJ2-5, with D tentatively TRBD2 (6 bases). With 10 bases removed from V and 3 bases from J, the gap between germline ends came to 15 bases. CDR1 MDHEN and CDR2 SYDVKM come from the germline V gene. CDR3 length: 13 residues. The CDR3 coding sequence is TGTGCCACTTCGAAGGCGGGGAAAGAGACCCAGTACTTC. Residues: CATSKAGKETQYF.

The CDR3 loop reads CASSRDGGNEQFF. The CDR3 nucleotides read TGTGCCAGCAGCAGGGACGGTGGGAATGAGCAGTTCTTC. The J gene is TRBJ2-1, the V gene TRBV27; tentatively, D is TRBD1 or TRBD2 (5 bases each). Trimming removed 6 bases at V and 7 bases at J, with 13 bases between. The CDR3 is 13 amino acids. Germline V CDR1 and CDR2: MNHEY, SMNVEV (reference sequence).

This CDR3 reads CASSWAASGSYEQYF. The CDR3 nucleotides read TGTGCCAGCAGCTGGGCCGCTAGCGGGAGCTACGAGCAGTACTTC. The genes are TRBV11-2 and TRBJ2-7; 10 bases are a match to TRBD2. After removal of 4 bases from V and 3 bases from J, the junction contained 6 bases not matched to a gene. The CDR3 is 15 residues long. The germline V gene encodes CDR1 SGHAT and CDR2 FQNNGV.

The chain uses TRBV4-2 and TRBJ2-7; TRBD2 might be the D (5 bases). Germline CDR1 reads LGHNA; CDR2 reads YNFKEQ. Trimming stripped 3 bases from V and 5 bases from J, with 17 bases between. This CDR3 spans 15 amino acids. The CDR3 is CASSHLDGDNDEQYF. The CDR3, as DNA: TGTGCCAGCAGCCATCTAGACGGGGATAACGACGAGCAGTACTTC.

Note on this clone: Other DNA sequences in this sample translate to the same CDR3. The chain uses TRBV29-1 and TRBJ1-1, with D hard to call. The V end lost 1 base, the J end lost 10 bases, and 4 bases lay between the germline ends. The CDR3 totals 9 residues. Germline V lookup: CDR1 SQVTM, CDR2 ANQGSEA. The CDR3 loop is CSVEGGAFF. CDR3 sequence (DNA): TGCAGCGTTGAAGGTGGAGCTTTCTTT.

The chain combines TRBV30 with TRBJ1-6; D might be TRBD1 (6 bases). The CDR3 consists of 13 residues. CDR1 and CDR2 from the germline V gene are GTSNPN and SVGIG (reference sequence). The V end was cut by 6 bases, the J end by 4 bases, with 10 bases between. In DNA form, the CDR3 reads TGTGCCTGCCAACAGGGATATAATTCACCCCTCCACTTT. The encoded protein is CACQQGYNSPLHF. The variable domain in full, with the rest retrieved from reference TRBV30 and TRBJ1-6, is SQTIHQWPATLVQPVGSPLSLECTVEGTSNPNLYWYRQAAGRGLQLLFYSVGIGQISSEVPQNLSASRPQDRQFILSSKKLLLSDSGFYLCACQQGYNSPLHFGNGTRLTVT.

The V and J genes are TRBV2 and TRBJ2-7, with 7 bases matching TRBD2. V lost 4 bases and J lost 6; bases outside the gene matches: 6. Per germline, CDR1 SNHLY and CDR2 FYNNEI. CDR3 length: 13 residues. The CDR3 protein is CASSAAGVAEQYF. The CDR3 bases are TGTGCCAGCAGTGCGGCGGGAGTTGCCGAGCAGTACTTC.

The chain carries TRBV11-2 and TRBJ2-1; tentative D call: TRBD2 (5 bases). CDR1 SGHAT and CDR2 FQNNGV come from the germline V gene. Trimming took 1 base from V and 10 from J, leaving 8 bases between them. The CDR3 runs to 12 residues. CDR3 coding DNA: TGTGCCAGCAGCTTAGTTCCGGGGGAGCAGTTCTTC. This sequence encodes CASSLVPGEQFF.